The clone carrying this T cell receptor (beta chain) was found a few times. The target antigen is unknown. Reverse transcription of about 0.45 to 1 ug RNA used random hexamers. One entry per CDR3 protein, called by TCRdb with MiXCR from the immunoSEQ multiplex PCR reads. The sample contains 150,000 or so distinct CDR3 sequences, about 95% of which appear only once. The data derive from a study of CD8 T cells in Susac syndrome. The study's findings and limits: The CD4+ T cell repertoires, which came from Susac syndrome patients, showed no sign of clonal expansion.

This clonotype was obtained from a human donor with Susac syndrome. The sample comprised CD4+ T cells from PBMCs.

CDR3 nucleotide sequence: TGTGCCAGCAGCTCTGGACTAGACGACCAAGAGACCCAGTACTTC. Its translation is CASSSGLDDQETQYF. The chain carries TRBV5-4 and TRBJ2-5, with 7 bases matching TRBD2. V shed 3 bases and J 0 bases; nucleotides not matched to a gene: 5. The CDR3 sequence is 15 residues long. Germline lookup yields CDR1 SGHNT and CDR2 YYREEE (reference sequence).